A selection of T cell receptor beta chains follows, all from one sample in a study of T cell responses to AZD1222 COVID-19 vaccine. Profiling relied on immunoSEQ multiplex PCR, and the TCRdb table lists in-frame clones only, not all of them. The table shows some 130,000 clones, with around 90% occurring only once. The sample here was peripheral blood, taken on day 0 of AZD1222 vaccination. Receptor source: an adult in good health. Each CDR3 is given without its conserved first and last residue. The D gene is left open where the match is weak.

CDR3 protein	J gene	V gene	D gene
AIRDTDSNYGYT	TRBJ1-2	TRBV10-3	.
ASSFGAGGNYEQY	TRBJ2-7	TRBV5-1	TRBD1
ASSPSGSLIEQY	TRBJ2-7	TRBV19	TRBD2
ASSSWGSNQPQH	TRBJ1-5	TRBV7-9	.
ASSAPRDGDTEAF	TRBJ1-1	TRBV25-1	.
ASSEGTYEQY	TRBJ2-7	TRBV28	.
ASSRSGRGYEQY	TRBJ2-7	TRBV5-1	TRBD2
ASSSDRGTENTEAF	TRBJ1-1	TRBV27	.
ASKEQGVGEAF	TRBJ1-1	TRBV5-1	TRBD1
ASSENTEAF	TRBJ1-1	TRBV25-1	.
ASSLSRGVEAF	TRBJ1-1	TRBV7-9	.
AIRNDSAPRETQY	TRBJ2-5	TRBV10-3	.
ATTDTRTSEQY	TRBJ2-7	TRBV5-1	.
ASSTGTRVAYEQY	TRBJ2-7	TRBV6-5	TRBD2
ASSYGQINTEAF	TRBJ1-1	TRBV6-5	.
ASSSRTSGSSAYNEQF	TRBJ2-1	TRBV7-2	TRBD2
ASSQGFGAQETQY	TRBJ2-5	TRBV3-1/TRBV3-2	.